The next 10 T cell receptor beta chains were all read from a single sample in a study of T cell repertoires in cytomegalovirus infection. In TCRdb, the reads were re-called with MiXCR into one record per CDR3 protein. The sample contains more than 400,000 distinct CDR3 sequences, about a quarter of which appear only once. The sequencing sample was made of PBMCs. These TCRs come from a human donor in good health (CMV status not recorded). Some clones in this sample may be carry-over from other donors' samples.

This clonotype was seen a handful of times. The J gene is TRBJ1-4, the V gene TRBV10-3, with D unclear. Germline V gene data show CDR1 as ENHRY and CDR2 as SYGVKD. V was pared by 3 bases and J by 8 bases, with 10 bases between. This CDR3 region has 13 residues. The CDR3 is CAISDPNSEKLFF. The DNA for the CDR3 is TGTGCCATCAGTGACCCGAATTCCGAAAAACTGTTTTTT.

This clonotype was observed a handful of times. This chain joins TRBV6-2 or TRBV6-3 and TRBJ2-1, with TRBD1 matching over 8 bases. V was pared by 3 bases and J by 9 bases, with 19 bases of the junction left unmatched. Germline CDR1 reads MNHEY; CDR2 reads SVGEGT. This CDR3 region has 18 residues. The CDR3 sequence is CASSYRPQGASATPEQFF. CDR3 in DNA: TGTGCCAGCAGTTATCGTCCGCAGGGGGCATCGGCGACTCCTGAGCAGTTCTTC.

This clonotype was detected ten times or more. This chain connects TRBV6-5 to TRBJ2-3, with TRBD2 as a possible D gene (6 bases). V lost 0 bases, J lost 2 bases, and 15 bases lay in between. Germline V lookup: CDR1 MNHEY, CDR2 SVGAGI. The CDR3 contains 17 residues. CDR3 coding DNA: TGTGCCAGCAGTTACTCTCGTTTGCTAGCGTCCACAGATACGCAGTATTTT. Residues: CASSYSRLLASTDTQYF.

The CDR3 DNA reads TGTGCCAGTGCCCACTCAGCGGGAGTCTCCAATGAGCAGTTCTTC. Protein sequence: CASAHSAGVSNEQFF. The V and J genes are TRBV19 and TRBJ2-1; 8 bases align to TRBD2. From germline, CDR1 is LNHDA and CDR2 SQIVND (reference sequence). This CDR3 comprises 15 residues. J lost 6 bases, V lost 8 bases, and 12 bases had no gene match.

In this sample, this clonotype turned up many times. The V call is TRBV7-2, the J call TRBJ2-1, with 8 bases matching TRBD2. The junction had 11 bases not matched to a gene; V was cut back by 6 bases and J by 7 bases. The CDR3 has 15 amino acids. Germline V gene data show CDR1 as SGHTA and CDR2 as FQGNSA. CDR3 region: CASRRSGAGVNEQFF. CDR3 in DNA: TGTGCCAGCAGGCGGAGCGGAGCGGGAGTGAATGAGCAGTTCTTC.

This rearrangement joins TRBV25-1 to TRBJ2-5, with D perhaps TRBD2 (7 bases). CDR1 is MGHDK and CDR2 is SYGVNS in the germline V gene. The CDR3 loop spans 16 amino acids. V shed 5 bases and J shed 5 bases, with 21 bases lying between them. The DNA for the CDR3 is TGTGCCAGCAGTAGAGGGGGGGGGGGGGGAGCGGAGACCCAGTACTTC. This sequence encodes CASSRGGGGGAETQYF. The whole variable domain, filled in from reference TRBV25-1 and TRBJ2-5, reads EADIYQTPRYLVIGTGKKITLECSQTMGHDKMYWYQQDPGMELHLIHYSYGVNSTEKGDLSSESTVSRIRTEHFPLTLESARPSHTSQYLCASSRGGGGGAETQYFGPGTRLLVL.

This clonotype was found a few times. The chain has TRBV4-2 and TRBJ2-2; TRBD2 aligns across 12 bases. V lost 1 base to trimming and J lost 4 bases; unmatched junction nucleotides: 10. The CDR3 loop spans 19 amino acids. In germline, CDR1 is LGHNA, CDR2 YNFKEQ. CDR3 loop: CASSQGLAGGPSGTGELFF. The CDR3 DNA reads TGTGCCAGCAGCCAAGGTCTAGCGGGAGGGCCCTCGGGCACCGGGGAGCTGTTTTTT.

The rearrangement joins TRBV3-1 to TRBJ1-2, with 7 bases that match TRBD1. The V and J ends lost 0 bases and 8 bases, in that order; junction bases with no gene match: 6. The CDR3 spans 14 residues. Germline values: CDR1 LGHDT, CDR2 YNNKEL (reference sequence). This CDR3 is CASSQEWTGRGYTF. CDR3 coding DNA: TGTGCCAGCAGCCAAGAATGGACAGGCCGGGGCTACACCTTC.

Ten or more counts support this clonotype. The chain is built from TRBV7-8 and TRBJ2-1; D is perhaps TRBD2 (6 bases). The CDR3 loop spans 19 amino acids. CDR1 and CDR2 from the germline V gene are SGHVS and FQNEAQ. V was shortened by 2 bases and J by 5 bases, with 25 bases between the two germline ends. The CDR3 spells CASSLFSGLTTARNNEQFF. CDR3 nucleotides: TGTGCCAGCAGCTTATTTTCGGGACTGACCACCGCGAGAAACAATGAGCAGTTCTTC. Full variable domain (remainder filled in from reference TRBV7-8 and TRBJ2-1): GAGVSQSPRYKVAKRGQDVALRCDPISGHVSLFWYQQALGQGPEFLTYFQNEAQLDKSGLPSDRFFAERPEGSVSTLKIQRTQQEDSAVYLCASSLFSGLTTARNNEQFFGPGTRLTVL.

The CDR3 is CASSKRLVGAYNEQFF. The CDR3 DNA is TGTGCCAGCAGTAAACGACTAGTCGGGGCCTACAATGAGCAGTTCTTC. The chain has TRBV6-2 or TRBV6-3 and TRBJ2-1; D may be TRBD2 (6 bases). Trimming left V 5 bases short and J 2 bases short, with 16 bases between. The CDR3 runs 16 residues. Per the germline V gene, CDR1 is MNHEY and CDR2 is SVGEGT.